This entry lists 9 T cell receptor beta chains sequenced from one sample in a study of T-cell memory formation after mild COVID-19. TCRdb used MiXCR to reprocess the 5' RACE reads, holding one entry per CDR3 protein. The sample comprises hundreds of thousands of distinct CDR3 sequences, under 25% of which are singletons, and about 21% rests with the top ten. The sample comprised PBMCs or a T cell subset sorted from them (not recorded which). These receptors came from a man between 18 and 35 years old who had mild COVID-19 (a few samples of this study predate the infection). Cell type and time point are not known.

This clonotype was seen more than once but under ten times. This chain joins TRBV5-1 and TRBJ1-2; TRBD1 aligns across 9 bases. J was trimmed by 1 base and V by 0 bases; bases with no gene match: 4. CDR1 is SGHRS, CDR2 YFSETQ, per germline. CDR3 length: 16 residues. The CDR3 is CASSLAGQGINYGYTF. Here the CDR3 DNA reads TGCGCCAGCAGCTTGGCTGGACAGGGGATTAACTATGGCTACACCTTC.

The chain has TRBV27 and TRBJ2-2; 7 bases are a match to TRBD2. The junction had 4 bases not matched to a gene; V was cut back by 6 bases and J by 0 bases. CDR1 is MNHEY, CDR2 SMNVEV, per germline (reference sequence). The CDR3 totals 15 residues. CDR3 region: CASSQAGTNTGELFF. DNA for the CDR3: TGTGCCAGCAGCCAAGCGGGGACGAACACCGGGGAGCTGTTTTTT.

This clonotype was recorded at least ten times. This chain joins TRBV7-8 and TRBJ2-4, with 7 bases lining up with TRBD1. J gave up 1 base and V 1 base, and 7 bases lay outside the gene matches. Germline CDR1 and CDR2: SGHVS and FQNEAQ. The CDR3 runs 17 residues. The DNA of the CDR3 is TGTGCCAGCAGCTTAGGGACAGGCTTCTCCGCCAAAAACATTCAGTACTTC. Residues: CASSLGTGFSAKNIQYF.

There are a few counts of this clonotype. The chain recombines TRBV28 with TRBJ2-1, with TRBD2 matching over 14 bases. J lost 7 bases, V lost 5 bases, and 7 bases had no gene match. CDR1 is MDHEN, CDR2 SYDVKM, per germline. This CDR3 comprises 16 residues. The DNA for the CDR3 is TGTGCCAGCAGTATAGGGGGACTAGCGGGGGTGAATGAGCAGTTCTTC. Translating it yields CASSIGGLAGVNEQFF.

The chain combines TRBV5-1 with TRBJ2-1; D may be TRBD2 (6 bases). The CDR3 has 15 amino acids. The V gene's germline CDR1 is SGHRS and CDR2 YFSETQ. Trimming pared 4 bases from V and 5 bases from J, leaving 16 bases between. The chain's CDR3 is CASSVAPGGNNEQFF. The CDR3 DNA follows: TGCGCCAGCAGCGTTGCCCCTGGGGGGAACAATGAGCAGTTCTTC.

The J gene is TRBJ1-2, the V gene TRBV12-5, with 7 bases identical to TRBD1. The V gene's germline CDR1 is LGHNT and CDR2 FRNRAP. V lost 3 bases and J lost 6; bases outside the gene matches: 7. This CDR3 spans 14 amino acids. This CDR3 reads CASGFGGTVDGYTF. The CDR3 DNA sequence: TGTGCTAGTGGTTTTGGGGGGACAGTCGATGGCTACACCTTC. Drawing the rest from reference TRBV12-5 and TRBJ1-2, the complete variable domain is DARVTQTPRHKVTEMGQEVTMRCQPILGHNTVFWYRQTMMQGLELLAYFRNRAPLDDSGMPKDRFSAEMPDATLATLKIQPSEPRDSAVYFCASGFGGTVDGYTFGSGTRLTVV.

This clonotype was detected a few times. The J gene is TRBJ2-3, the V gene TRBV7-8; TRBD1 matches 9 bases. The CDR3 extends over 17 amino acids. The trim removed 1 base at V and 4 bases at J, leaving 9 bases unmatched. Per the germline V gene, CDR1 is SGHVS and CDR2 is FQNEAQ. For the CDR3, the DNA is TGTGCCAGCAGCTTAGGGGCCGCGGGACAGGGTGCAGATACGCAGTATTTT. The encoded protein is CASSLGAAGQGADTQYF.

This clonotype was seen only a few times. V gene TRBV20-1 combines with J gene TRBJ1-1; the D is unclear. V shed 1 base and J shed 1 base, with 7 bases lying between them. Germline V gives CDR1 DFQATT, CDR2 SNEGSKA (reference sequence). The CDR3 has 13 amino acids. CDR3 bases: TGCAGTGCTAGAGGGAGAGGGAACACTGAAGCTTTCTTT. It is translated as CSARGRGNTEAFF.

This clonotype was detected a few times. The rearrangement uses TRBV7-9 and TRBJ1-3; D unresolved. Germline-derived CDR1 and CDR2 are SEHNR and FQNEAQ (reference sequence). Trimming took 1 base from V and 4 from J, leaving 11 bases between them. The CDR3 extends over 15 amino acids. The CDR3 DNA follows: TGTGCCAGCAGCTTAGAGCGGGTGTTGGGAAACACCATATATTTT. Protein: CASSLERVLGNTIYF.